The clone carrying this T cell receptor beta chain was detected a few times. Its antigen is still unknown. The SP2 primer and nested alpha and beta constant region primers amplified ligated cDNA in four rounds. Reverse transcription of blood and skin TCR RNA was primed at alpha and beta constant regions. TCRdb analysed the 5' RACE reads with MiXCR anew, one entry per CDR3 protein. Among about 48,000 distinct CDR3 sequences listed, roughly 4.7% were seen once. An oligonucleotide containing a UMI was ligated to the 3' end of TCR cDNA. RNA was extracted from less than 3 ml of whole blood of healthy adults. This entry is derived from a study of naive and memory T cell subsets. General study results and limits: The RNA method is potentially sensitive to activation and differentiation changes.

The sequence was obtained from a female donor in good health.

The CDR3 bases are TGTGCCAGCAGTCCCCCAGGGGCAGGTTCGAATGAGCAGTTCTTC. Translated: CASSPPGAGSNEQFF. The chain has TRBV27 and TRBJ2-1; tentatively, D is TRBD1 (6 bases). CDR3 length: 15 amino acids. CDR1 and CDR2 (germline): MNHEY, SMNVEV (reference sequence). Trimming stripped 5 bases from V and 7 bases from J, with 18 bases between.